The 11 T cell receptor beta chains below were found in one sample sequenced in a study of T cells in Graves' hyperthyroidism and ophthalmopathy. Researchers amplified the TCR beta CDR3 regions from RNA transcripts. The HTBI set primed first-round TCR CDR3 RT-PCR. TCRdb reprocessed the multiplex PCR reads with MiXCR, giving one entry per CDR3 protein. The sample lists some 420,000 distinct CDR3 sequences; roughly an eighth were seen once. Sequenced material: blood. These TCRs come from a woman in her late teens or twenties with Graves' hyperthyroidism.

This clonotype was detected ten times or more. This rearrangement joins TRBV19 to TRBJ2-1; tentatively, D is TRBD1 or TRBD2 (5 bases each). Between the trimmed V and J ends, which lost 5 bases and 8 bases, there was a span of 13 bases. The CDR3 has 13 amino acids. Germline V gene sequence: CDR1 LNHDA, CDR2 SQIVND (reference sequence). CDR3 region: CASSVDQGHEQFF. The CDR3 nucleotides read TGTGCCAGTAGTGTCGACCAGGGACATGAGCAGTTCTTC.

The V gene is TRBV20-1, the J gene TRBJ1-1; perhaps TRBD1 as D (6 bases). The CDR3 loop spans 15 amino acids. Trimming stripped 4 bases from V and 1 base from J, with 16 bases between. Germline V gives CDR1 DFQATT, CDR2 SNEGSKA (reference sequence). CDR3 DNA: TGCAGTGCTAAACCTTCAGGGGCCTCGAACACTGAAGCTTTCTTT. It translates to CSAKPSGASNTEAFF.

This clonotype appeared a few times. V gene TRBV20-1 combines with J gene TRBJ2-7; tentatively, D is TRBD1 (7 bases). V lost 4 bases and J lost 3, with 13 bases in between. This CDR3 region has 13 residues. The V gene's germline CDR1 is DFQATT and CDR2 SNEGSKA (reference sequence). CDR3: CSATRQGGYEQYF. The CDR3 coding sequence is TGCAGTGCTACGAGACAGGGAGGCTACGAGCAGTACTTC.

This clonotype appeared many times. The V gene is TRBV5-1, the J gene TRBJ1-1; D gene ambiguous. V lost 4 bases and J 0 bases, leaving 19 bases between the germline ends. The CDR3 length is 17 residues. Per the germline V gene, CDR1 is SGHRS and CDR2 is YFSETQ. The CDR3 bases are TGCGCCAGCAGCCCGTGGGTGGGCGCCCACATGAACACTGAAGCTTTCTTT. This sequence encodes CASSPWVGAHMNTEAFF. The full variable domain, completed using reference TRBV5-1 and TRBJ1-1, is KAGVTQTPRYLIKTRGQQVTLSCSPISGHRSVSWYQQTPGQGLQFLFEYFSETQRNKGNFPGRFSGRQFSNSRSEMNVSTLELGDSALYLCASSPWVGAHMNTEAFFGQGTRLTVV.

This clonotype was counted at least ten times. The V gene is TRBV28, the J gene TRBJ2-7, with TRBD2 matching over 11 bases. The CDR3 totals 16 residues. Germline CDR1 is MDHEN and CDR2 is SYDVKM. Germline trimming cut 6 bases from V and 4 bases from J; bases unmatched to any gene: 11. The CDR3 DNA reads as TGTGCCAGCAGCCCACGACTGGGACTAGCGGTATACGAGCAGTACTTC. Residues: CASSPRLGLAVYEQYF.

In its sample, this clonotype was seen many times. The chain employs TRBV29-1 and TRBJ2-7, with 8 bases identical to TRBD1. Per germline, CDR1 SQVTM and CDR2 ANQGSEA. After removal of 6 bases from V and 3 bases from J, the junction contained 19 bases not matched to a gene. This CDR3 region has 17 residues. The CDR3 DNA reads as TGCAGCGTAGACCGAGTATACCGGACAGGGAGGTTCTACGAGCAGTACTTC. This translates into CSVDRVYRTGRFYEQYF.

At least ten counts were recorded for this clonotype. The chain carries TRBV6-1 and TRBJ2-1; D remains ambiguous. Trimming removed 8 bases at V and 6 bases at J, with 17 bases between. From germline, CDR1 is MNHNS and CDR2 SASEGT. The CDR3 has 14 amino acids. CDR3 coding DNA: TGTGCCAGCTCAGGCGTATCCATCAGCAATGAGCAGTTCTTC. It translates to CASSGVSISNEQFF.

At least ten counts were recorded for this clonotype. The CDR3 region is CASSELDSEAFF. In DNA form, the CDR3 reads TGTGCCAGCAGTGAACTTGACAGTGAAGCTTTCTTT. The chain employs TRBV6-1 and TRBJ1-1; D is possibly TRBD1 (5 bases). The CDR3 is 12 amino acids. Germline CDR1 MNHNS, CDR2 SASEGT. The V gene lost 2 bases and the J gene lost 7 bases, with 8 bases spanning the gap.

This clonotype occurred many times. V gene TRBV10-3 combines with J gene TRBJ2-7; 12 bases agree with TRBD2. Unmatched junction bases numbered 4, after V lost 3 bases and J lost 1 base. Germline V gene sequence: CDR1 ENHRY, CDR2 SYGVKD. The CDR3 is 16 amino acids. CDR3 in amino acids: CAISDPSGRGSYEQYF. As DNA, the CDR3 is TGTGCCATCAGTGATCCTAGCGGGAGGGGGTCCTACGAGCAGTACTTC.

This clonotype was counted ten times or more. V usage is TRBV12-3 or TRBV12-4 and J usage is TRBJ2-5; possibly TRBD2 for D (5 bases). This CDR3 region has 12 residues. The V gene lost 4 bases and the J gene lost 5 bases, with 8 bases spanning the gap. CDR3 sequence: CASSYSGETQYF. The CDR3 DNA follows: TGTGCCAGCAGTTATTCGGGGGAGACCCAGTACTTC.

This clonotype was seen a handful of times. The chain couples TRBV7-2 to TRBJ1-1; the D gene is possibly TRBD1 (5 bases). The CDR3 is 14 amino acids. The V end was cut by 3 bases, the J end by 2 bases, with 10 bases between. Germline values: CDR1 SGHTA, CDR2 FQGNSA. The CDR3 coding sequence is TGTGCCAGCAGCTTTGACAGATCAAACACTGAAGCTTTCTTT. Protein sequence: CASSFDRSNTEAFF.